Each of the 21 T cell receptor beta chains below was sequenced from the same sample in a study of cytotoxic CD8 clonotypes in ibrutinib-treated CLL. The protocol was immunoSEQ multiplex PCR, while the TCRdb copy is restricted to in-frame clones and leaves out a portion. The table lists 50,000 to 65,000 clones, approximately 71% of them singletons, with about 39% in the top ten. This specimen consisted of PBMCs, obtained after 12 months of ibrutinib treatment. The source is a human donor with chronic lymphocytic leukemia.

This clone came up a few times. The chain carries TRBV19 and TRBJ1-5, with D tentatively TRBD1 (6 bases). V was clipped by 5 bases and J by 4 bases, with 12 bases between them. This CDR3 is built from 14 residues. CDR1 LNHDA and CDR2 SQIVND come from the germline V gene (reference sequence). For the CDR3, the DNA is TGTGCCAGTAGTCTGGCAGGGGATAATCAGCCCCAGCATTTT. It is translated as CASSLAGDNQPQHF.

CDR3 bases: TGTGCCACCAGCACATACGGGGAACCCTACGAGCAGTACTTC. Translating it yields CATSTYGEPYEQYF. This rearrangement joins TRBV15 to TRBJ2-7; weak D call: TRBD2 (5 bases). The CDR3 contains 14 residues. Germline V gene data show CDR1 as LNHNV and CDR2 as YYDKDF (reference sequence). V lost 4 bases to trimming and J lost 2 bases, with 12 bases between them.

This chain connects TRBV27 to TRBJ2-7; D remains unclear. Trimming took off 4 bases at V and 2 bases at J, with 3 bases between the two ends. Germline CDR1 is MNHEY and CDR2 is SMNVEV (reference sequence). This CDR3 has 11 amino acids. The CDR3 sequence: CASSSPYEQYF. The DNA for the CDR3 is TGTGCCAGCAGTTCCCCCTACGAGCAGTACTTC.

The chain is built from TRBV28 and TRBJ1-1, with D unresolved. This CDR3 spans 12 amino acids. The V gene lost 3 bases and the J gene lost 0 bases, with 2 bases spanning the gap. The germline gives CDR1 MDHEN, CDR2 SYDVKM. The CDR3 DNA reads as TGTGCCAGCAGTTTGGTGAACACTGAAGCTTTCTTT. Amino acid sequence: CASSLVNTEAFF.

This chain links TRBV7-3 with TRBJ2-1; 8 bases are a match to TRBD1. The CDR3 extends over 13 amino acids. V lost 4 bases to trimming and J lost 6 bases; unmatched junction nucleotides: 2. CDR1 and CDR2 (germline): SGHTA, FQGTGA. The CDR3 region is CASSSDRGNEQFF. Here the CDR3 DNA reads TGTGCCAGCAGCTCAGACAGGGGCAATGAGCAGTTCTTC. The full variable domain, completed using reference TRBV7-3 and TRBJ2-1, is GAGVSQTPSNKVTEKGKYVELRCDPISGHTALYWYRQSLGQGPEFLIYFQGTGAADDSGLPNDRFFAVRPEGSVSTLKIQRTERGDSAVYLCASSSDRGNEQFFGPGTRLTVL.

The rearrangement joins TRBV2 to TRBJ1-2, with unresolved D. Trimming cost V 2 bases and J 2 bases, with 9 bases left between them. CDR1 SNHLY and CDR2 FYNNEI come from the germline V gene. The CDR3 length is 14 residues. The CDR3 DNA reads TGTGCCAGCAGTGAACAAGGCAGGAACTATGGCTACACCTTC. Protein: CASSEQGRNYGYTF.

V and J are TRBV15 and TRBJ1-5; D ambiguous. The CDR3 length is 16 residues. CDR1 is LNHNV, CDR2 YYDKDF, per germline (reference sequence). V was shortened by 1 base and J by 4 bases, with 14 bases between the two germline ends. In DNA, the CDR3 is TGTGCCACCAGCAGAGGAGGAGCAGGAGTAAATCAGCCCCAGCATTTT. Residues: CATSRGGAGVNQPQHF.

The gene calls are TRBV7-9 and TRBJ1-3; D uncertain. The CDR3 consists of 13 residues. The V and J ends lost 8 bases and 2 bases respectively, with 10 bases between them. CDR1 is SEHNR, CDR2 FQNEAQ, per germline (reference sequence). CDR3 residues: CASGHGAGNTIYF. The CDR3 DNA is TGTGCCAGCGGCCACGGGGCTGGAAACACCATATATTTT.

The chain links TRBV6-1 to TRBJ2-1; 7 bases are a match to TRBD2. CDR1 and CDR2 from the germline V gene are MNHNS and SASEGT. Trimming took 5 bases from V and 0 from J; bases not matched to a gene: 4. The CDR3 length is 15 residues. CDR3 coding DNA: TGTGCCAGCAGTCTTGGGAGGGCCTCCTACAATGAGCAGTTCTTC. This sequence encodes CASSLGRASYNEQFF.

The chain couples TRBV7-6 to TRBJ2-5; no clear D gene. This CDR3 comprises 13 residues. V dropped 0 bases and J dropped 6 bases, with 8 bases sitting between them. CDR1 and CDR2 from the germline V gene are SGHVS and FNYEAQ. The CDR3 sequence is CASSLAVDKTQYF. The CDR3 DNA sequence: TGTGCCAGCAGCTTAGCGGTCGATAAGACCCAGTACTTC.

The J gene is TRBJ2-2, the V gene TRBV6-5; unclear D gene. The CDR3 totals 13 residues. Trimming left V 7 bases short and J 1 base short, with 7 bases between. Per the germline V gene, CDR1 is MNHEY and CDR2 is SVGAGI. CDR3 region: CASKNQNTGELFF. The CDR3 DNA reads as TGTGCCAGCAAAAATCAGAACACCGGGGAGCTGTTTTTT.

The CDR3 DNA reads TGTGCCAGCTCCACTAACCCAGGTTTGGTAGATACGCAGTATTTT. Translated, it gives CASSTNPGLVDTQYF. The rearrangement joins TRBV28 to TRBJ2-3; D unresolved. The ends were cut back, 8 bases at V and 5 bases at J, with 20 bases in the middle. Germline V gene sequence: CDR1 MDHEN, CDR2 SYDVKM. This CDR3 has 15 residues.

The rearrangement uses TRBV29-1 and TRBJ2-2; TRBD1 matches at 11 bases. The CDR3 spans 14 residues. CDR1 and CDR2 (germline): SQVTM, ANQGSEA. The J segment lost 6 bases and the V segment lost 6 bases, leaving 6 bases of the junction unmatched. In nucleotides, the CDR3 is TGCAGCGTCTCCGGGACAGGGGGTCCCGGGGAGCTGTTTTTT. Its translation is CSVSGTGGPGELFF.

V usage is TRBV29-1 and J usage is TRBJ2-7; TRBD1 matches at 9 bases. Trimming took 5 bases from V and 2 from J; bases not matched to a gene: 4. CDR1 and CDR2 from the germline V gene are SQVTM and ANQGSEA. There are 13 residues in the CDR3. The CDR3 nucleotides are TGCAGCGTTACCCGGGACAGGGCCTACGAGCAGTACTTC. The encoded protein is CSVTRDRAYEQYF.

This chain uses TRBV19 with TRBJ1-1, with no clear D. Germline lookup yields CDR1 LNHDA and CDR2 SQIVND (reference sequence). V was clipped by 3 bases and J by 0 bases, with 8 bases between them. This CDR3 contains 14 residues. CDR3 sequence: CASSIGPMNTEAFF. CDR3 coding DNA: TGTGCCAGTAGTATCGGTCCTATGAACACTGAAGCTTTCTTT. Filled out from reference TRBV19 and TRBJ1-1, the complete variable domain reads DGGITQSPKYLFRKEGQNVTLSCEQNLNHDAMYWYRQDPGQGLRLIYYSQIVNDFQKGDIAEGYSVSREKKESFPLTVTSAQKNPTAFYLCASSIGPMNTEAFFGQGTRLTVV.

This clone was observed a few times. The CDR3 sequence is CASSQLTSGMIAGELFF. The CDR3 coding sequence is TGCGCCAGCAGCCAGCTAACTAGCGGGATGATCGCCGGGGAGCTGTTTTTT. The V and J genes are TRBV4-1 and TRBJ2-2; TRBD2 agrees at 10 bases. The CDR3 has 17 amino acids. Germline CDR1 and CDR2: MGHRA and YSYEKL. Trimming at V came to 3 bases and at J to 6 bases, leaving 10 bases not matched to a gene.

This chain connects TRBV5-1 to TRBJ2-2; D remains ambiguous. V lost 4 bases and J lost 8, with 12 bases in between. From germline, CDR1 is SGHRS and CDR2 YFSETQ. The CDR3 is 13 residues long. CDR3 bases: TGCGCCAGCAGCCTGACCGTGAGTGGGGAGCTGTTTTTT. This gives the protein CASSLTVSGELFF.

This chain connects TRBV14 to TRBJ2-6; D is undetermined. Germline V gene sequence: CDR1 SGHDN, CDR2 FVKESK. Trimming pared 5 bases from V and 2 bases from J, leaving 10 bases between. CDR3 length: 15 amino acids. CDR3 sequence (DNA): TGTGCCAGCAGCAACTCCAAAACTGGGGCCAACGTCCTGACTTTC. This gives the protein CASSNSKTGANVLTF. Full variable domain (remainder filled in from reference TRBV14 and TRBJ2-6): EAGVTQFPSHSVIEKGQTVTLRCDPISGHDNLYWYRRVMGKEIKFLLHFVKESKQDESGMPNNRFLAERTGGTYSTLKVQPAELEDSGVYFCASSNSKTGANVLTFGAGSRLTVL.

This clone was detected a few times. The J gene is TRBJ1-1, the V gene TRBV27; 10 bases line up with TRBD1. V dropped 2 bases and J dropped 10; count of bases not matched to a gene: 13. Germline CDR1 and CDR2: MNHEY and SMNVEV (reference sequence). The CDR3 totals 16 residues. CDR3 region: CASSLTGTGESSGAFF. For the CDR3, the DNA is TGTGCCAGCAGTTTAACGGGGACAGGGGAGTCTTCTGGAGCTTTCTTT.

The rearrangement links TRBV7-7 to TRBJ2-7; D not resolved. The V and J ends lost 8 bases and 0 bases respectively, with 14 bases between them. CDR3 length: 14 amino acids. CDR1 and CDR2 from the germline V gene are SSHAT and FNYEAQ (reference sequence). CDR3: CASSPREDSYEQYF. The CDR3, as DNA: TGTGCCAGCTCGCCCCGCGAGGACTCCTACGAGCAGTACTTC. The variable domain in full, completed from reference TRBV7-7 and TRBJ2-7, reads GAGVSQSPRYKVTKRGQDVTLRCDPISSHATLYWYQQALGQGPEFLTYFNYEAQPDKSGLPSDRFSAERPEGSISTLTIQRTEQRDSAMYRCASSPREDSYEQYFGPGTRLTVT.

This clone has just a few counts. The V and J genes are TRBV11-2 and TRBJ2-7; weak D call: TRBD2 (5 bases). V gave up 3 bases and J gave up 2 bases, with 11 bases separating them. The CDR3 has 14 residues. CDR1 is SGHAT, CDR2 FQNNGV, per germline. CDR3 coding DNA: TGTGCCAGCAGCTTGGCCGGGAAGACCTACGAGCAGTACTTC. It translates to CASSLAGKTYEQYF.